Presented here are 28 T cell receptor beta chains from one specimen sequenced in a study of cytomegalovirus exposure and HLA in healthy donors. The PCR employed 60 Vbeta primers together with 13 Jbeta primers. Profiled with immunoSEQ multiplex PCR; TCRdb holds only in-frame clones, not every one. In the table there are 150,000 to 170,000 clones, 60% to 80% of which are singletons. Source material: PBMCs. The receptors derive from a man aged 30 to 45 in good health and CMV-seropositive.

The chain carries TRBV2 and TRBJ2-2; 8 bases match TRBD2. This CDR3 comprises 18 residues. Looked up from germline, CDR1 is SNHLY and CDR2 is FYNNEI. J lost 4 bases, V lost 0 bases, and 10 bases had no gene match. The chain's CDR3 is CASSEALIGRAGTGELFF. The CDR3, as DNA: TGTGCCAGCAGTGAAGCGCTTATCGGGAGGGCCGGCACCGGGGAGCTGTTTTTT.

The rearrangement links TRBV29-1 to TRBJ2-7, with 10 nucleotides matching TRBD2. The CDR3 length is 14 residues. V dropped 6 bases and J dropped 2; count of bases not matched to a gene: 7. Germline values: CDR1 SQVTM, CDR2 ANQGSEA. In nucleotides, the CDR3 is TGCAGCGTAATAACTAGCGGGGTAACCTACGAGCAGTACTTC. It encodes CSVITSGVTYEQYF.

The V and J genes are TRBV7-8 and TRBJ1-2; D is possibly TRBD1 (6 bases). V shed 0 bases and J shed 4 bases, with 9 bases lying between them. The CDR3 contains 14 residues. Germline V CDR1 and CDR2: SGHVS, FQNEAQ. This CDR3 reads CASSLAQGIYGYTF. Here the CDR3 DNA reads TGTGCCAGCAGCTTAGCGCAGGGGATCTATGGCTACACCTTC.

The V gene is TRBV7-2, the J gene TRBJ1-5; maybe TRBD1 (5 bases). The germline CDR1 and CDR2 sequences are SGHTA and FQGNSA. The ends were cut back, 5 bases at V and 6 bases at J, with 20 bases in the middle. CDR3 length equals 16 residues. The CDR3 DNA reads TGTGCCAGCAGCCCGAAAGCCCGGGGAGGGACTCAGCCCCAGCATTTT. Amino acid sequence: CASSPKARGGTQPQHF.

For the CDR3, the DNA is TGTGCCAGCAAGCCGTCCCGGGACAGGGATGGGAATCAGCCCCAGCATTTT. Translation: CASKPSRDRDGNQPQHF. This chain joins TRBV19 and TRBJ1-5, with 9 bases fitting TRBD1. Per the germline V gene, CDR1 is LNHDA and CDR2 is SQIVND (reference sequence). Losses at the gene ends were 9 bases for V and 4 bases for J; bases not matched to a gene: 16. The CDR3 has 17 residues.

This rearrangement joins TRBV28 to TRBJ2-5; a possible D gene is TRBD2 (5 bases). Trimming shortened V by 5 bases and J by 5 bases, and 9 bases separated the two germline ends. The CDR3 has 12 amino acids. Germline loops: CDR1 MDHEN, CDR2 SYDVKM. The DNA for the CDR3 is TGTGCCAGCAGTATAGCGAAGGAGACCCAGTACTTC. It yields the protein CASSIAKETQYF. The variable domain in full, completed from reference TRBV28 and TRBJ2-5, reads DVKVTQSSRYLVKRTGEKVFLECVQDMDHENMFWYRQDPGLGLRLIYFSYDVKMKEKGDIPEGYSVSREKKERFSLILESASTNQTSMYLCASSIAKETQYFGPGTRLLVL.

This clone was found once. This chain joins TRBV10-2 and TRBJ2-3; TRBD2 matches 8 bases. Germline V gene data show CDR1 as WSHSY and CDR2 as SAAADI. The CDR3 contains 14 residues. Trimming cost V 8 bases and J 1 base; bases outside gene matches: 5. The CDR3 nucleotides read TGCGCCAGCCACGGGGGGGAACGCACAGATACGCAGTATTTT. This sequence encodes CASHGGERTDTQYF.

The rearrangement links TRBV7-9 to TRBJ2-2; maybe TRBD2 (5 bases). The length of the CDR3 is 14 residues. Germline CDR1 is SEHNR and CDR2 is FQNEAQ (reference sequence). V was cut by 5 bases and J by 4 bases, with 11 bases left in between. For the CDR3, the DNA is TGTGCCAGCAGCCCTTTTGGAGGCACCGGGGAGCTGTTTTTT. Residues: CASSPFGGTGELFF.

The rearrangement links TRBV29-1 to TRBJ2-1, with 7 bases that match TRBD2. The V gene's germline CDR1 is SQVTM and CDR2 ANQGSEA. The V gene end was trimmed by 7 bases and the J gene end by 5 bases; junction bases not matched to a gene: 20. This CDR3 comprises 17 residues. The CDR3 coding sequence is TGCAGCGGTACCGCGGTCAATAGTGCGGGAGTGAACAATGAGCAGTTCTTC. Translation gives CSGTAVNSAGVNNEQFF.

The rearrangement joins TRBV7-2 to TRBJ1-2; D gene uncertain. Germline V gene sequence: CDR1 SGHTA, CDR2 FQGNSA. V was cut by 1 base and J by 3 bases, with 12 bases left in between. CDR3 length: 15 residues. The CDR3 coding sequence is TGTGCCAGCAGCTTAGTGGCGGTCTTTGACTATGGCTACACCTTC. Translation: CASSLVAVFDYGYTF.

The gene calls are TRBV7-8 and TRBJ2-3, with D perhaps matching TRBD2 (6 bases). Per germline, CDR1 SGHVS and CDR2 FQNEAQ. V lost 7 bases, J lost 3 bases, and 17 bases lay in between. The CDR3 totals 15 residues. The CDR3 region is CASIPILGGTDTQYF. The CDR3 DNA sequence: TGTGCCAGCATCCCCATTTTGGGGGGAACAGATACGCAGTATTTT.

This chain joins TRBV30 and TRBJ1-3; maybe TRBD1 (5 bases). The CDR3 length is 16 residues. Germline V gene lookup returns CDR1 GTSNPN and CDR2 SVGIG (reference sequence). Trimming removed 2 bases from V and 0 bases from J, with 14 bases in between. Here the CDR3 DNA reads TGTGCCTGGAGTCCCCTTCAGGGCCACTCTGGAAACACCATATATTTT. It yields the protein CAWSPLQGHSGNTIYF.

This sequence joins TRBV9 and TRBJ2-1, with D possibly matching TRBD2 (5 bases). The CDR3 spans 12 residues. V lost 3 bases, J lost 9 bases, and 10 bases lay in between. The germline V gene encodes CDR1 SGDLS and CDR2 YYNGEE. The CDR3 nucleotides are TGTGCCAGCAGCGCCAGGACTTCTGAGCAGTTCTTC. This encodes CASSARTSEQFF. The full variable domain, completed using reference TRBV9 and TRBJ2-1, is DSGVTQTPKHLITATGQRVTLRCSPRSGDLSVYWYQQSLDQGLQFLIQYYNGEERAKGNILERFSAQQFPDLHSELNLSSLELGDSALYFCASSARTSEQFFGPGTRLTVL.

This CDR3 reads CSVGGLGFSTEQYF. CDR3 DNA sequence: TGCAGCGTGGGGGGGTTAGGTTTCTCCACCGAGCAGTACTTC. This sequence joins TRBV29-1 and TRBJ2-7, with 7 bases matching TRBD2. CDR1 SQVTM and CDR2 ANQGSEA come from the germline V gene. The CDR3 contains 14 residues. After removal of 6 bases from V and 6 bases from J, the junction contained 14 bases not matched to a gene.

V usage is TRBV19 and J usage is TRBJ2-1; TRBD2 matches 10 bases. J lost 5 bases, V lost 0 bases, and 4 bases had no gene match. CDR3 length: 16 amino acids. Looked up from germline, CDR1 is LNHDA and CDR2 is SQIVND (reference sequence). The CDR3 DNA follows: TGTGCCAGTAGTATAGATGTAGCGGGAGGACACAATGAGCAGTTCTTC. It translates to CASSIDVAGGHNEQFF. Drawing the rest from reference TRBV19 and TRBJ2-1, the complete variable domain is DGGITQSPKYLFRKEGQNVTLSCEQNLNHDAMYWYRQDPGQGLRLIYYSQIVNDFQKGDIAEGYSVSREKKESFPLTVTSAQKNPTAFYLCASSIDVAGGHNEQFFGPGTRLTVL.

In its sample, this clone was seen once. The chain has TRBV11-2 and TRBJ1-3, with D tentatively TRBD1 (5 bases). The CDR3 totals 19 residues. Between the trimmed V and J ends, which lost 2 bases and 0 bases, there was a span of 20 bases. Germline CDR1 is SGHAT and CDR2 is FQNNGV. This chain's CDR3 is CASSLRRGAPTSSGNTIYF. As DNA, the CDR3 is TGTGCCAGCAGCTTAAGGAGGGGCGCTCCGACCTCCTCTGGAAACACCATATATTTT.

As concerns this clone: The junction does not match germline at one end; this may be a read error. The CDR3 sequence: CASSNSVGGTDTQYF. Written as DNA, the CDR3 is TGTGCTAGCAGCAATAGCGTGGGAGGCACAGATACGCAGTATTTT. The V call is TRBV7-7, the J call TRBJ2-3; D might be TRBD2 (5 bases). The CDR3 is 15 residues long. The germline gives CDR1 SSHAT, CDR2 FNYEAQ (reference sequence).

This clone was picked up one time. The J gene is TRBJ2-7, the V gene TRBV15, with 7 bases fitting TRBD1. Trimming cost V 5 bases and J 2 bases; bases outside gene matches: 9. The germline gives CDR1 LNHNV, CDR2 YYDKDF (reference sequence). The CDR3 runs to 15 residues. CDR3 residues: CATSSDRTGAYEQYF. CDR3 bases: TGTGCCACCAGCTCCGATCGGACAGGAGCCTACGAGCAGTACTTC. Looking up the rest from reference TRBV15 and TRBJ2-7 gives the full variable domain: DAMVIQNPRYQVTQFGKPVTLSCSQTLNHNVMYWYQQKSSQAPKLLFHYYDKDFNNEADTPDNFQSRRPNTSFCFLDIRSPGLGDTAMYLCATSSDRTGAYEQYFGPGTRLTVT.

J is TRBJ2-2 and V is TRBV4-2; D call uncertain. Trimming removed 2 bases from V and 7 bases from J, with 8 bases in between. CDR1 and CDR2 from the germline V gene are LGHNA and YNFKEQ. This CDR3 region has 13 residues. CDR3 residues: CASSQSENGELFF. In DNA form, the CDR3 reads TGTGCCAGCAGCCAAAGCGAGAACGGGGAGCTGTTTTTT.

The rearrangement uses TRBV5-6 and TRBJ2-3; TRBD2 matches at 11 bases. Germline loops: CDR1 SGHDT, CDR2 YYEEEE. The CDR3 is 17 residues long. The trim removed 0 bases at V and 1 base at J, leaving 4 bases unmatched. Written as DNA, the CDR3 is TGTGCCAGCAGCTTGGCCCTGGGACTAGCGGGCACAGATACGCAGTATTTT. It codes for CASSLALGLAGTDTQYF.

This clone was found once. The CDR3: CASSRTGWGETQYF. CDR3 nucleotides: TGTGCCAGCAGCCGGACAGGGTGGGGGGAGACCCAGTACTTC. V gene TRBV7-9 combines with J gene TRBJ2-5; the match to TRBD1 covers 8 bases. Germline trimming cut 5 bases from V and 5 bases from J; bases unmatched to any gene: 7. The CDR3 runs to 14 residues. The V gene's germline CDR1 is SEHNR and CDR2 FQNEAQ (reference sequence).

The chain couples TRBV7-9 to TRBJ1-3; 7 nucleotides agree with TRBD1. Losses at the gene ends were 0 bases for V and 4 bases for J; bases not matched to a gene: 6. This CDR3 region has 16 residues. The V gene's germline CDR1 is SEHNR and CDR2 FQNEAQ (reference sequence). The CDR3 reads CASSLASETGGNTIYF. CDR3 nucleotide sequence: TGTGCCAGCAGCTTAGCGTCCGAGACAGGGGGAAACACCATATATTTT.

This clone appeared once. The chain uses TRBV5-1 and TRBJ2-7; possible D gene TRBD2, 6 bases. The germline V gene has CDR1 SGHRS and CDR2 YFSETQ. Trimming shortened V by 0 bases and J by 2 bases, and 12 bases separated the two germline ends. This CDR3 is 15 amino acids long. The CDR3 here is CASSLAGGATYEQYF. The CDR3 coding sequence is TGCGCCAGCAGCTTGGCCGGAGGGGCTACCTACGAGCAGTACTTC.

The chain couples TRBV15 to TRBJ2-5; D is possibly TRBD2 (6 bases). This CDR3 region has 12 residues. The ends were cut back, 5 bases at V and 7 bases at J, with 11 bases in the middle. In germline, CDR1 is LNHNV, CDR2 YYDKDF (reference sequence). The CDR3 coding sequence is TGTGCCACCAGCTCCTGGGGAGGGACCCAGTACTTC. Its translation: CATSSWGGTQYF. Variable domain in full (rest from reference TRBV15 and TRBJ2-5): DAMVIQNPRYQVTQFGKPVTLSCSQTLNHNVMYWYQQKSSQAPKLLFHYYDKDFNNEADTPDNFQSRRPNTSFCFLDIRSPGLGDTAMYLCATSSWGGTQYFGPGTRLLVL.

The chain couples TRBV10-3 to TRBJ2-1, with TRBD2 as a possible D gene (5 bases). The V gene's germline CDR1 is ENHRY and CDR2 SYGVKD. V was shortened by 4 bases and J by 6 bases, with 13 bases between the two germline ends. The CDR3 extends over 14 amino acids. The CDR3 loop is CAISVPDAGNEQFF. CDR3 nucleotide sequence: TGTGCCATCAGTGTTCCAGACGCGGGCAATGAGCAGTTCTTC.

V usage is TRBV5-4 and J usage is TRBJ1-1; possibly TRBD1 for D (5 bases). The CDR3 contains 14 residues. V shed 0 bases and J shed 3 bases, with 9 bases lying between them. Germline V CDR1 and CDR2: SGHNT, YYREEE (reference sequence). The CDR3 sequence is CASSLDGGDTEAFF. The CDR3 DNA is TGTGCCAGCAGCTTGGATGGGGGGGACACTGAAGCTTTCTTT.

This clone was counted between two and nine times. This chain links TRBV6-6 with TRBJ1-2, with a weak D call TRBD1 (5 bases). This CDR3 has 14 residues. V lost 5 bases and J 4 bases, leaving 14 bases between the germline ends. Germline CDR1 and CDR2: MNHNY and SVGAGI (reference sequence). In DNA form, the CDR3 reads TGTGCCAGCAGTCGACGGGGGAGAGGCTATGGCTACACCTTC. Protein product: CASSRRGRGYGYTF.

The V and J genes are TRBV5-1 and TRBJ2-1; 10 bases line up with TRBD2. This CDR3 has 18 amino acids. The junction had 14 bases not matched to a gene; V was cut back by 0 bases and J by 8 bases. CDR1 is SGHRS, CDR2 YFSETQ, per germline. The chain's CDR3 is CASSLGGRSGRAFDEQFF. CDR3 in DNA: TGCGCCAGCAGCTTGGGCGGGAGAAGCGGGAGGGCCTTCGATGAGCAGTTCTTC.